This entry is about one TCR beta chain. Assay used: immunoSEQ multiplex PCR; TCRdb lists only in-frame clones, some missing. The top ten hold 2% to 3% of the sample, which has around 80,000 clones, about 91% seen once. The data were taken from a study of T cell changes during pregnancy in multiple sclerosis. CDR3 length: 16 residues. Germline V gene lookup returns CDR1 MGHRA and CDR2 YSYEKL. Trimming cost V 1 base and J 5 bases, with 15 bases left between them. V usage is TRBV4-1 and J usage is TRBJ1-5, with TRBD1 as a possible D gene (6 bases). Sequencing was performed on peripheral blood, taken before pregnancy. The clonotype was recovered from a female donor with multiple sclerosis, enrolled in a pregnancy study. CDR3 sequence: CASSQVPGGSHQPQHF. For the CDR3, the DNA is TGCGCCAGCAGCCAAGTTCCGGGGGGCTCCCATCAGCCCCAGCATTTT.